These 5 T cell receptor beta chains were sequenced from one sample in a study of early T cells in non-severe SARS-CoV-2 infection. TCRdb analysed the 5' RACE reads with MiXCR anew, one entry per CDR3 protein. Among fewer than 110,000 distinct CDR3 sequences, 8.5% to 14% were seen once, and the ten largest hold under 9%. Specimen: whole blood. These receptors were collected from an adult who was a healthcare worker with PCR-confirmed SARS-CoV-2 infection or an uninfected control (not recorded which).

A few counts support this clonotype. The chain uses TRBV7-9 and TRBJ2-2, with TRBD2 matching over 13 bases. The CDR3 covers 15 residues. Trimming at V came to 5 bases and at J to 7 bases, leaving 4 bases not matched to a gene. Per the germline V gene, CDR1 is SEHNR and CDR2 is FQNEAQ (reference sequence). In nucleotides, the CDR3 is TGTGCCAGCAGCCGACTAGCGGGAGGAGTCGGGGAGCTGTTTTTT. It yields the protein CASSRLAGGVGELFF.

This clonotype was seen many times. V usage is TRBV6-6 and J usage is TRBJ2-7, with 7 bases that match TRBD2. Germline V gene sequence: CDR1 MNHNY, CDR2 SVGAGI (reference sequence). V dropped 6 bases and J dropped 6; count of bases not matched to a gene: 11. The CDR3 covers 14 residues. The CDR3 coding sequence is TGTGCCAGCAGCCCAATCGCGGGAGTCGGCGAGCAGTACTTC. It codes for CASSPIAGVGEQYF.

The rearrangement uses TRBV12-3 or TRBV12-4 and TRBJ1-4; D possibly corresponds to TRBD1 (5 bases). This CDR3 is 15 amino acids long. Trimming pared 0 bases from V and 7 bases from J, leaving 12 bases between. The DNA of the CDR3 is TGTGCCAGCAGTTTAGCCAGGGAAGGGAGTGAAAAACTGTTTTTT. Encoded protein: CASSLAREGSEKLFF.

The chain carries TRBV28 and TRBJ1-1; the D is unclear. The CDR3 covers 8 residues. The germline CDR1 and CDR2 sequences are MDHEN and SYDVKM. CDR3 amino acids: CESTEAFF. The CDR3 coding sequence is TGTGAAAGCACTGAAGCTTTCTTT.

CDR3 DNA sequence: TGTGCCTGGAGCCCAATAGCCCACTCCTACAATGAGCAGTTCTTC. Its translation: CAWSPIAHSYNEQFF. The genes are TRBV30 and TRBJ2-1; D gene ambiguous. The ends were cut back, 3 bases at V and 0 bases at J, with 12 bases in the middle. The CDR3 runs 15 residues. Germline V gene sequence: CDR1 GTSNPN, CDR2 SVGIG (reference sequence).